This note documents a single T cell receptor (beta chain) sequence. Antigen specificity is unknown. This CDR3 has 13 amino acids. Looked up from germline, CDR1 is SEHNR and CDR2 is FQNEAQ (reference sequence). V dropped 7 bases and J dropped 4 bases, with 13 bases sitting between them. This table comes from immunoSEQ multiplex PCR, and its TCRdb copy is limited to in-frame clones, with some not included. This sample has under 95,000 clones; 86% occur once, and the top ten carry 6.5% to 7.5%. The data stem from a study of OX40 agonist ivuxolimab in advanced cancers. Study as a whole: People in dose escalation had one of these cancers: hepatocellular carcinoma, melanoma, renal cell or head and neck cancer. Study-level points and caveats: The work left the antigen specificity of expanded peripheral T cells undetermined. Partial responders at 0.1-3.0 mg/kg had among the lowest clonal expansion. CD4+ and CD8+ blood T cells expanded clonally by week 6 at 0.1 to 3.0 mg/kg.

This clonotype originated in an adult with an advanced solid tumor such as melanoma, head and neck, liver or kidney cancer. The chain is built from TRBV7-9 and TRBJ2-5; D perhaps matches TRBD2 (5 bases). This specimen consisted of CD4+ or CD8+ T cells sorted from blood, obtained in a trial of the OX40 agonist ivuxolimab. Here the CDR3 reads CASIPPGRETQYF. The DNA of the CDR3 is TGTGCCAGCATCCCACCGGGAAGAGAGACCCAGTACTTC.